The 21 T cell receptor beta chains given below trace back to one sample, sequenced in a study of blood T cell repertoires in COVID-19. The assay was immunoSEQ multiplex PCR, and TCRdb's table has in-frame clones only and misses some. This table has tens of thousands of clones, roughly 86% appearing once. The specimen was peripheral blood. These receptors all come from a human donor in a cohort sampled during active COVID-19.

The chain is built from TRBV5-8 and TRBJ2-3; the D is unclear. Germline V gene data show CDR1 as SGHTS and CDR2 as YDEGEE. The CDR3 covers 14 residues. Deletions cut 6 bases from V and 0 bases from J, with 11 bases between. CDR3 region: CASTKRQSTDTQYF. The CDR3 region has the DNA TGTGCCAGCACCAAGAGGCAGAGCACAGATACGCAGTATTTT.

This chain uses TRBV28 with TRBJ1-3; 12 positions match TRBD1. This CDR3 is built from 17 residues. Germline CDR1 MDHEN, CDR2 SYDVKM. Unmatched junction bases numbered 14, after V lost 6 bases and J lost 8 bases. For the CDR3, the DNA is TGTGCCAGCAGGAGTCCGGGACAGGGGGCTGGGGGACACACCATATATTTT. It is translated as CASRSPGQGAGGHTIYF.

The chain has TRBV7-6 and TRBJ1-1; 9 bases are a match to TRBD1. The CDR3 is made up of 17 amino acids. Per germline, CDR1 SGHVS and CDR2 FNYEAQ. The junction had 10 bases not matched to a gene; V was cut back by 5 bases and J by 0 bases. The CDR3 nucleotides read TGTGCCAGCAGCCCGAGACAGGGGGTCTGGGTGAACACTGAAGCTTTCTTT. It yields the protein CASSPRQGVWVNTEAFF.

This clone was counted once. The V gene is TRBV6-2 or TRBV6-3, the J gene TRBJ1-1, with D possibly matching TRBD1 (5 bases). CDR3 length: 13 residues. Germline loops: CDR1 MNHEY, CDR2 SVGEGT. Trimming removed 4 bases at V and 1 base at J, with 7 bases between. CDR3 DNA: TGTGCCAGCAGTTGGGGCAGGAACACTGAAGCTTTCTTT. This encodes CASSWGRNTEAFF.

This chain uses TRBV5-8 with TRBJ2-1; 9 bases agree with TRBD2. V dropped 4 bases and J dropped 5; count of bases not matched to a gene: 13. The germline V gene encodes CDR1 SGHTS and CDR2 YDEGEE. The CDR3 has 17 amino acids. The CDR3 DNA is TGTGCCAGCAGCGATCGAGCGGGGGGATTACTCGACAATGAGCAGTTCTTC. Translation gives CASSDRAGGLLDNEQFF.

The chain combines TRBV19 with TRBJ1-3; TRBD1 might be the D (6 bases). Looked up from germline, CDR1 is LNHDA and CDR2 is SQIVND (reference sequence). This CDR3 contains 14 residues. V lost 8 bases and J 0 bases, leaving 11 bases between the germline ends. Written as DNA, the CDR3 is TGTGCCAGTTTTACAGGGAGCTCTGGAAACACCATATATTTT. As protein: CASFTGSSGNTIYF.

The chain has TRBV7-8 and TRBJ1-1; D is possibly TRBD1 (6 bases). The germline CDR1 and CDR2 sequences are SGHVS and FQNEAQ. V lost 5 bases, J lost 1 base, and 11 bases lay in between. This CDR3 is built from 14 residues. The CDR3 loop reads CASSGQFSNTEAFF. The CDR3 DNA reads TGTGCCAGCAGCGGACAGTTCTCGAACACTGAAGCTTTCTTT.

This clone appeared a single time. The V call is TRBV12-3 or TRBV12-4, the J call TRBJ2-7; D might be TRBD1 (5 bases). The CDR3 loop spans 13 amino acids. The V and J ends lost 10 bases and 6 bases respectively, with 19 bases between them. The CDR3 loop reads CATRSSRQGEQYF. In nucleotides, the CDR3 is TGTGCCACCCGCAGTTCGCGTCAGGGCGAGCAGTACTTC.

V gene TRBV11-2 combines with J gene TRBJ1-2, with 9 nucleotides matching TRBD1. V shed 5 bases, J shed 6 bases, and the junction held 13 bases outside the gene matches. Germline lookup yields CDR1 SGHAT and CDR2 FQNNGV. This CDR3 is built from 16 residues. CDR3 sequence (DNA): TGTGCCAGCAGCCGAACCACGGGACAGGGAAATAATGGCTACACCTTC. It codes for CASSRTTGQGNNGYTF.

The J gene is TRBJ2-5, the V gene TRBV10-3; D call uncertain. The CDR3 spans 13 residues. V lost 4 bases, J lost 5 bases, and 11 bases lay in between. CDR1 is ENHRY and CDR2 is SYGVKD in the germline V gene. For the CDR3, the DNA is TGTGCCATCAGTGGCAGCCCCAGGGAGACCCAGTACTTC. This codes for CAISGSPRETQYF.

V and J are TRBV6-5 and TRBJ2-5; TRBD1 matches 9 bases. The V and J ends lost 6 bases and 5 bases, in that order; junction bases with no gene match: 7. From germline, CDR1 is MNHEY and CDR2 SVGAGI. CDR3 length equals 14 residues. CDR3 nucleotides: TGTGCCAGCAGGAAACAGGGGGCGGCTGAGACCCAGTACTTC. Translating it yields CASRKQGAAETQYF.

This clone was picked up a small number of times. V and J are TRBV7-3 and TRBJ2-1, with 8 bases matching TRBD1. The CDR3 contains 15 residues. CDR1 is SGHTA and CDR2 is FQGTGA in the germline V gene. V was clipped by 5 bases and J by 8 bases; unmatched bases: 11. In nucleotides, the CDR3 is TGTGCCAGCAGCCTAGAAGGACAGGGTTACGATGAGCAGTTCTTC. Its translation: CASSLEGQGYDEQFF. The complete variable domain, with remaining parts taken from reference TRBV7-3 and TRBJ2-1, reads GAGVSQTPSNKVTEKGKYVELRCDPISGHTALYWYRQSLGQGPEFLIYFQGTGAADDSGLPNDRFFAVRPEGSVSTLKIQRTERGDSAVYLCASSLEGQGYDEQFFGPGTRLTVL.

The chain uses TRBV27 and TRBJ2-2; tentative D call: TRBD2 (6 bases). The CDR3 is 15 residues long. Trimming left V 3 bases short and J 4 bases short, with 12 bases between. CDR1 is MNHEY, CDR2 SMNVEV, per germline (reference sequence). This CDR3 is CASSFRGGGTGELFF. DNA of the CDR3: TGTGCCAGCAGTTTCCGGGGAGGAGGCACCGGGGAGCTGTTTTTT.

The gene calls are TRBV24-1 and TRBJ2-2, with TRBD1 matching over 10 bases. The CDR3 is 16 residues long. Germline lookup yields CDR1 KGHDR and CDR2 SFDVKD. Germline trimming cut 2 bases from V and 6 bases from J; bases unmatched to any gene: 5. The CDR3 spells CATSDSGQGESGELFF. For the CDR3, the DNA is TGTGCCACCAGTGATTCAGGACAGGGGGAGTCCGGGGAGCTGTTTTTT.

The chain joins TRBV18 to TRBJ1-1, with TRBD1 as a possible D gene (5 bases). Germline CDR1 KGHSH, CDR2 LQKENI. Trimming removed 4 bases at V and 12 bases at J, with 18 bases between. There are 13 residues in the CDR3. As DNA, the CDR3 is TGTGCCAGCTCACTTGGTGCGGGGCAGAGGACTTTCTTT. It encodes CASSLGAGQRTFF.

The chain couples TRBV7-9 to TRBJ2-7; TRBD1 agrees at 7 bases. The CDR3 runs to 15 residues. Germline V gives CDR1 SEHNR, CDR2 FQNEAQ (reference sequence). V lost 1 base, J lost 3 bases, and 6 bases stayed unmatched. The CDR3 sequence: CASSLGDSSHYEQYF. For the CDR3, the DNA is TGTGCCAGCAGCTTAGGGGACAGCTCCCACTACGAGCAGTACTTC.

This chain links TRBV6-6 with TRBJ2-1; D perhaps matches TRBD2 (6 bases). CDR3 length: 14 residues. CDR1 and CDR2 (germline): MNHNY, SVGAGI (reference sequence). The ends were cut back, 6 bases at V and 2 bases at J, with 11 bases in the middle. CDR3 bases: TGTGCCAGCAGCCCCCCGGGGGCCTACAATGAGCAGTTCTTC. It yields the protein CASSPPGAYNEQFF.

This sequence joins TRBV15 and TRBJ1-4; no firm D call. Germline V gene lookup returns CDR1 LNHNV and CDR2 YYDKDF (reference sequence). The CDR3 is 15 amino acids. Trimming took off 1 base at V and 3 bases at J, with 9 bases between the two ends. CDR3 nucleotide sequence: TGTGCCACCAGCAGAGTTGCCAGTCCTAATGAAAAACTGTTTTTT. Amino acid sequence: CATSRVASPNEKLFF.

J is TRBJ2-5 and V is TRBV7-2; 7 bases are shared with TRBD1. Trimming took 5 bases from V and 5 from J; bases not matched to a gene: 11. This CDR3 contains 15 residues. CDR1 is SGHTA and CDR2 is FQGNSA in the germline V gene. This CDR3 is CASSANRGQGETQYF. DNA for the CDR3: TGTGCCAGCAGCGCCAACAGGGGTCAAGGGGAGACCCAGTACTTC.

CDR3: CASSNIGEAYEQYF. The CDR3 region has the DNA TGTGCCAGTAGTAACATCGGGGAAGCCTACGAGCAGTACTTC. The rearrangement joins TRBV19 to TRBJ2-7, with D perhaps TRBD2 (5 bases). Trimming removed 4 bases at V and 2 bases at J, with 12 bases between. The germline gives CDR1 LNHDA, CDR2 SQIVND (reference sequence). The CDR3 extends over 14 amino acids. The variable domain in full, with the rest retrieved from reference TRBV19 and TRBJ2-7, is DGGITQSPKYLFRKEGQNVTLSCEQNLNHDAMYWYRQDPGQGLRLIYYSQIVNDFQKGDIAEGYSVSREKKESFPLTVTSAQKNPTAFYLCASSNIGEAYEQYFGPGTRLTVT.

The chain uses TRBV7-9 and TRBJ2-5, with TRBD2 identical over 11 bases. The J segment lost 5 bases and the V segment lost 2 bases, leaving 10 bases of the junction unmatched. CDR1 and CDR2 from the germline V gene are SEHNR and FQNEAQ (reference sequence). The length of the CDR3 is 17 residues. This chain's CDR3 is CASSLTASGGHWETQYF. CDR3 coding DNA: TGTGCCAGCAGCTTAACGGCTAGCGGGGGGCACTGGGAGACCCAGTACTTC.